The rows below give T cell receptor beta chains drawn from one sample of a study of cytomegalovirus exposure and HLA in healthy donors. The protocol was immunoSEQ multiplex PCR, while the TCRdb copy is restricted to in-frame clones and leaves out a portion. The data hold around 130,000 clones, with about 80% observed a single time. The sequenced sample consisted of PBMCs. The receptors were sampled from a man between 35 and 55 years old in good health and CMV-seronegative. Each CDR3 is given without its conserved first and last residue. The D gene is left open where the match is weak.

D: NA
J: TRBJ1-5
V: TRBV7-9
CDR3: ASSFYSGVVDSNQPQH

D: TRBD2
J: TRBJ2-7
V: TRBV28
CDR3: ASSLGTSGRALEQY

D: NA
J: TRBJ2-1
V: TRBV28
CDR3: ASSLRQTSYNEQF

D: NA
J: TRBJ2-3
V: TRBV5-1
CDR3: ASSLDRLGADTQY

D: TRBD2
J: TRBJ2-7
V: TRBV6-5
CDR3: ASSYTSAYEQY

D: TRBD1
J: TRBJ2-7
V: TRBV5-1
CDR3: ASSPRGLPYEQY

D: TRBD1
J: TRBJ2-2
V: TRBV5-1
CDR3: ASSRTGGDTGELF

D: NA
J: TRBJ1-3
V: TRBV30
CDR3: AWSLAQSSGNTIY

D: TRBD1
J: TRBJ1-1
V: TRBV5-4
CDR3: ASSESRDSSEAF

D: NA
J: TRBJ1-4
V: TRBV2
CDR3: ASRGGGLANEKLF

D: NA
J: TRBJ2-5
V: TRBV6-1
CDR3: ATTTDARTQY

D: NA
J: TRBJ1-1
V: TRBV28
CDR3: ASTEGGRGTEAF

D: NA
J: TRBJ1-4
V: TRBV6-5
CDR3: ASRQGSEKLF

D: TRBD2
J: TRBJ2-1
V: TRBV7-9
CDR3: ASSLTAGGIDEQF

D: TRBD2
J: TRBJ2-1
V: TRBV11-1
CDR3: ASSLTSGEYNEQF

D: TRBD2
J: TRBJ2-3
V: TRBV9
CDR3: ASSGRTGGLGDTQY

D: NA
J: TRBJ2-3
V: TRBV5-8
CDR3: ASSPRSGGGTDTQY

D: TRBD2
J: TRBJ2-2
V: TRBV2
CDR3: ASSGTSGGTGELF

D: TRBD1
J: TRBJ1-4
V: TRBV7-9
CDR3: ASSSAAGQVREKLF

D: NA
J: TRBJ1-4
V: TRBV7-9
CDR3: ASSLETGEKLF

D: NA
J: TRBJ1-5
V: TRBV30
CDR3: AWSGNSGYNQPQH

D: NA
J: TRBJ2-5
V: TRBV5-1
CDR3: ASSLGQLQETQY

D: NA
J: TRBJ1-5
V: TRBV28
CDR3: ASSFPDSNQPQH

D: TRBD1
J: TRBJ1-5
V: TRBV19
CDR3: ASSLTPGQEDFWSNQPQH

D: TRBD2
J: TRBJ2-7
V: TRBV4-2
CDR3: ASSQEGASGNEQY

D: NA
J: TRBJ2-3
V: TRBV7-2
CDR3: ASSLGLAVDTQY

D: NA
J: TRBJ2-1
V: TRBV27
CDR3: ASSLQGRAPYNEQF

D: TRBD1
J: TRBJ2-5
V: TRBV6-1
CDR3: ASSGGQGGQETQY

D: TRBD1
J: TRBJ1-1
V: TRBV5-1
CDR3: ASSPGQPNTEAF

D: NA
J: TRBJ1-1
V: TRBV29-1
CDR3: SVAYRANTEAF

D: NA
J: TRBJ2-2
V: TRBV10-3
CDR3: AISYDRSPNTGELF

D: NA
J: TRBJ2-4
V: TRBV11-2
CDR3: ASSLGGGRGLSKNIQY

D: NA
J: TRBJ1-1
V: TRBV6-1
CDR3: ASSGAGGKYTEAF

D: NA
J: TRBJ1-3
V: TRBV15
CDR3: ATSRGLGQSSSGNTIY

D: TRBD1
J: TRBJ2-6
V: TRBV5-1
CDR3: ASSRDRGTSLSGANVLT

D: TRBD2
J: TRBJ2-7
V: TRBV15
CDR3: ATSRVAGYEQY

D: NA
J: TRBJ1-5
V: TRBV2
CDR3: ASSVQPGDQPQH

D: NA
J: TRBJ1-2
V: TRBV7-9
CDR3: ASSLEGWAYGYT

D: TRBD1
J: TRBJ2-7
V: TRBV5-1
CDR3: ASSLEGQRNTFLPEQY

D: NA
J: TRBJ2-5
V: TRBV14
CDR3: ASSWSTPPETQY

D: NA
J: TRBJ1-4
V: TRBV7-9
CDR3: ASSPSTGRVATNEKLF

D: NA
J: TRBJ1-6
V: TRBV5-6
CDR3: ASSLAGLFYNSPLH

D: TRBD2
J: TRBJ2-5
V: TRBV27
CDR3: ASSPTGLRETQY

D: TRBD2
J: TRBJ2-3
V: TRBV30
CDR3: AWGLAGGDTQY

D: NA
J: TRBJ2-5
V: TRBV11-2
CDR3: ASSLDGGHEETQY

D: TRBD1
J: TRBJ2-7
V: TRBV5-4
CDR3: ASSGTTGASYEQY

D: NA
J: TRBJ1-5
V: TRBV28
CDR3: ASSKPGWDGQPQH

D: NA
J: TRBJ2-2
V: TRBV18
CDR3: ASSPRRGDQNTGELF

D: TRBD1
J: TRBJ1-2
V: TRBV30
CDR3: AWSRTGRGGYT